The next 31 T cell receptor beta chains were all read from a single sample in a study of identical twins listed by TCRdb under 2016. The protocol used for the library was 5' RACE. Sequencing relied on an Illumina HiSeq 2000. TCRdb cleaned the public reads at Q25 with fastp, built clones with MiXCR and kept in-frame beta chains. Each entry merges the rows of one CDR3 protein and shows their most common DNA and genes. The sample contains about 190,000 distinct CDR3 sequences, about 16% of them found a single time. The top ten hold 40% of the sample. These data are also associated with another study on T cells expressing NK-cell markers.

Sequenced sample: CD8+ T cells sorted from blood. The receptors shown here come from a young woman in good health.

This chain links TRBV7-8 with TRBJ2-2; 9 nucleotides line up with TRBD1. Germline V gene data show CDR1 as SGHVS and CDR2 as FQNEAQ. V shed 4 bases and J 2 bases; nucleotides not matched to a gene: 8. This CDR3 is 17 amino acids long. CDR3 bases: TGTGCCAGCAGCTACAAACCGGGACAGGGAAACACCGGGGAGCTGTTTTTT. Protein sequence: CASSYKPGQGNTGELFF. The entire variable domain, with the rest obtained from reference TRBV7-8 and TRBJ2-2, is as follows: GAGVSQSPRYKVAKRGQDVALRCDPISGHVSLFWYQQALGQGPEFLTYFQNEAQLDKSGLPSDRFFAERPEGSVSTLKIQRTQQEDSAVYLCASSYKPGQGNTGELFFGEGSRLTVL.

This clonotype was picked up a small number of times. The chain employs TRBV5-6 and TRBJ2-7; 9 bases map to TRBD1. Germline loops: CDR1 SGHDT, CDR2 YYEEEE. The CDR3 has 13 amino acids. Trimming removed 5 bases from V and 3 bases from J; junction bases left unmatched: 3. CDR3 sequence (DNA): TGTGCCAGCAGGGACAGGGGCTACTACGAGCAGTACTTC. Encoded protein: CASRDRGYYEQYF. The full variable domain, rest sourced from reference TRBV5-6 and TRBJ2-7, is DAGVTQSPTHLIKTRGQQVTLRCSPKSGHDTVSWYQQALGQGPQFIFQYYEEEERQRGNFPDRFSGHQFPNYSSELNVNALLLGDSALYLCASRDRGYYEQYFGPGTRLTVT.

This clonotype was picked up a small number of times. CDR3 amino acids: CASSWAQGAATGELFF. The CDR3 DNA follows: TGTGCCAGCAGCTGGGCTCAGGGGGCTGCCACCGGGGAGCTGTTTTTT. The chain has TRBV7-2 and TRBJ2-2, with 8 positions matching TRBD1. There are 16 residues in the CDR3. Trimming cost V 4 bases and J 4 bases; bases outside gene matches: 8. The V gene's germline CDR1 is SGHTA and CDR2 FQGNSA.

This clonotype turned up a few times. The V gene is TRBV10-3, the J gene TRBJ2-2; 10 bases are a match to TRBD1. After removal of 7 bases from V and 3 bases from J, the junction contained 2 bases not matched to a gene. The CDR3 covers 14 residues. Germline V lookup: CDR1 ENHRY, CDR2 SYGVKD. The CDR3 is CAITGQGDTGELFF. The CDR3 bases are TGTGCCATCACCGGACAGGGGGACACCGGGGAGCTGTTTTTT.

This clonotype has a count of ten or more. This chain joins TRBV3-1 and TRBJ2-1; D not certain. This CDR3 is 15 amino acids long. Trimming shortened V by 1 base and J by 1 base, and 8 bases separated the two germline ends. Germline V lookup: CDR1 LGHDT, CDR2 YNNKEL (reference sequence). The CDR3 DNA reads TGTGCCAGCAGCCAAGCGCTAGAGTCCTACAATGAGCAGTTCTTC. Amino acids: CASSQALESYNEQFF.

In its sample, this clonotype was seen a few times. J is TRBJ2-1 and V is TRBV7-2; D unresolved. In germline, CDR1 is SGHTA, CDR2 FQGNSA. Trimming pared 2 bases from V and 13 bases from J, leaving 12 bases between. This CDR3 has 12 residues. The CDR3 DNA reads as TGTGCCAGCAGCTTAAGGACCCCGGAACAGTTCTTC. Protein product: CASSLRTPEQFF.

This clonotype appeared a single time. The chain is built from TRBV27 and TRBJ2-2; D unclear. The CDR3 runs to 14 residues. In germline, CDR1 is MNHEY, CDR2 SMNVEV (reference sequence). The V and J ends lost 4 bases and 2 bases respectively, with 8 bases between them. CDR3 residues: CASSSILNTGELFF. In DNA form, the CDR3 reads TGTGCCAGCAGTTCAATTCTTAACACCGGGGAGCTGTTTTTT.

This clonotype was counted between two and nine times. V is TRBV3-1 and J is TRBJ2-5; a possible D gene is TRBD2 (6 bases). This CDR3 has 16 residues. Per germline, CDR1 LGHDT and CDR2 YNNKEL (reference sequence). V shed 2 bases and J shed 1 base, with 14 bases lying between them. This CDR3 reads CASSQPERAFQETQYF. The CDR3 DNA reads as TGTGCCAGCAGCCAACCCGAGCGGGCATTCCAAGAGACCCAGTACTTC.

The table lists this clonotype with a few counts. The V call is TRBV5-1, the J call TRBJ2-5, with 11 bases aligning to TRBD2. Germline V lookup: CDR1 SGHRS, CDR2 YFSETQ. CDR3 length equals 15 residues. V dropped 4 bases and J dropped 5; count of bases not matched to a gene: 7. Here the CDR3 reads CASSLPSGGRETQYF. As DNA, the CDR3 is TGCGCCAGCAGCCTGCCTAGCGGGGGGCGGGAGACCCAGTACTTC.

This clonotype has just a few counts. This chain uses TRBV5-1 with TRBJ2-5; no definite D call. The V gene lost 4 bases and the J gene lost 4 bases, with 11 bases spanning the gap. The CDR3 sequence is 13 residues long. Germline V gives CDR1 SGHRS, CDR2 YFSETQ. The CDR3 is CASSADLGETQYF. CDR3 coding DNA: TGCGCCAGCAGCGCCGACTTGGGAGAGACCCAGTACTTC.

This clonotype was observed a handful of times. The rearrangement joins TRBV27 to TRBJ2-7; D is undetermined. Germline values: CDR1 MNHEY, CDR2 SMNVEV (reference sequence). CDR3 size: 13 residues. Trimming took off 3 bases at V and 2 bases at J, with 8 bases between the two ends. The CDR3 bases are TGTGCCAGCAGTTTTTCCCGAGCCTACGAGCAGTACTTC. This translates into CASSFSRAYEQYF.

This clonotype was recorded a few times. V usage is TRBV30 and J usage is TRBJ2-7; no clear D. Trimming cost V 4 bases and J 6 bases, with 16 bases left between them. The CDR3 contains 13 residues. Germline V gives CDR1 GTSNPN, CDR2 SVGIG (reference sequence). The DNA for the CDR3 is TGTGCCTGGACGGACGGAGCCGAGACCGAGCAGTACTTC. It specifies CAWTDGAETEQYF.

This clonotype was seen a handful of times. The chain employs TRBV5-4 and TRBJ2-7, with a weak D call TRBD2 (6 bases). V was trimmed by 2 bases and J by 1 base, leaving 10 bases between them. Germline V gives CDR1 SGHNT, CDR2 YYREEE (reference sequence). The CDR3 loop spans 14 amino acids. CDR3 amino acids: CASSFDGSSYEQYF. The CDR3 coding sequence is TGTGCCAGCAGCTTCGACGGGAGTTCCTACGAGCAGTACTTC.

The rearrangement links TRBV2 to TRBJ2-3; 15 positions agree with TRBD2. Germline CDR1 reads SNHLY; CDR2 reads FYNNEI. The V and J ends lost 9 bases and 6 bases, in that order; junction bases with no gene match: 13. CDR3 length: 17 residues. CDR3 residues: CASLRGGTSGGLDTQYF. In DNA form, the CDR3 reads TGTGCCAGTCTAAGGGGCGGGACTAGCGGGGGGTTGGATACGCAGTATTTT. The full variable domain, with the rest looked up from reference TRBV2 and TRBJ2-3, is EPEVTQTPSHQVTQMGQEVILRCVPISNHLYFYWYRQILGQKVEFLVSFYNNEISEKSEIFDDQFSVERPDGSNFTLKIRSTKLEDSAMYFCASLRGGTSGGLDTQYFGPGTRLTVL.

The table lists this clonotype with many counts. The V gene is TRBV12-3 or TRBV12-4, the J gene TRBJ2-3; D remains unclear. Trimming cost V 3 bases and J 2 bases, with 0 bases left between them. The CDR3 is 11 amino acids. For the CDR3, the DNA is TGTGCCAGCAGTTTCACAGATACGCAGTATTTT. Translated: CASSFTDTQYF.

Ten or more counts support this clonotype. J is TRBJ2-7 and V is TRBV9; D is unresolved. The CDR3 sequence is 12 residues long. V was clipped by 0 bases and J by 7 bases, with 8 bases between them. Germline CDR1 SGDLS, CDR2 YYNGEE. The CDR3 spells CASSVDSREQYF. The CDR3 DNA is TGTGCCAGCAGCGTAGATAGCAGGGAGCAGTACTTC.

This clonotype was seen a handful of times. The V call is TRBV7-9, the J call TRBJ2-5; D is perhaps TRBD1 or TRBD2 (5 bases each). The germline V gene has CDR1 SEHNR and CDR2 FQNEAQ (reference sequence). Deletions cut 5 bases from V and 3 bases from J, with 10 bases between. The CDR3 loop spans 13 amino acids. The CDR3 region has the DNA TGTGCCAGCAGCCCCGGGACCGAAGAGACCCAGTACTTC. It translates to CASSPGTEETQYF.

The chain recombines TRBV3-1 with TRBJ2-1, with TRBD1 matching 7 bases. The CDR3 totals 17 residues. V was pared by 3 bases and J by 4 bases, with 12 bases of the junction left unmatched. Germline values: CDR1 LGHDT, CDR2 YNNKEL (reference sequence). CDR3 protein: CASSQTRTGFGYNEQFF. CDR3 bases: TGTGCCAGCAGCCAGACGCGGACAGGTTTTGGGTACAATGAGCAGTTCTTC.

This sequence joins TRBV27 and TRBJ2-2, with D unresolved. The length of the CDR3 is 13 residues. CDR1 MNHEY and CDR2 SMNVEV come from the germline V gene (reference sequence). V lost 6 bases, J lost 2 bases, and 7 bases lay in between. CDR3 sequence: CASRGTNTGELFF. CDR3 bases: TGTGCCAGCAGGGGCACAAACACCGGGGAGCTGTTTTTT.

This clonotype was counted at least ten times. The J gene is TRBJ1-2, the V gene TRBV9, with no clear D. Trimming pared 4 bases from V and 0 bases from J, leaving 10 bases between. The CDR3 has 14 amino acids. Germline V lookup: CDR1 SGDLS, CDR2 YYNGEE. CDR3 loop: CASSLGVANYGYTF. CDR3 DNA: TGTGCCAGCAGCTTAGGCGTAGCTAACTATGGCTACACCTTC. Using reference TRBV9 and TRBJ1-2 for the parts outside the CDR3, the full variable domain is DSGVTQTPKHLITATGQRVTLRCSPRSGDLSVYWYQQSLDQGLQFLIQYYNGEERAKGNILERFSAQQFPDLHSELNLSSLELGDSALYFCASSLGVANYGYTFGSGTRLTVV.

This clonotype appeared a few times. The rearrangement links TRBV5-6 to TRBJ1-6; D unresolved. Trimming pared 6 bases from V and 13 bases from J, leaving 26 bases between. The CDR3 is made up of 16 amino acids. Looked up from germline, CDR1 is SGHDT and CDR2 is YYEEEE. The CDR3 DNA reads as TGTGCCAGCATGTTCGGCGTCCGGAAGGGCCCGGCGCCCCTCCACTTT. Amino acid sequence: CASMFGVRKGPAPLHF.

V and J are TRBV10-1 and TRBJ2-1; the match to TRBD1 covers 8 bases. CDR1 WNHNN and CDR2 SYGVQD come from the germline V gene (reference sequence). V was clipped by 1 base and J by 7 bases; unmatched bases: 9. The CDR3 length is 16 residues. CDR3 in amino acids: CASSEWTGMSWNEQFF. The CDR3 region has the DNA TGCGCCAGCAGTGAGTGGACAGGGATGAGTTGGAATGAGCAGTTCTTC.

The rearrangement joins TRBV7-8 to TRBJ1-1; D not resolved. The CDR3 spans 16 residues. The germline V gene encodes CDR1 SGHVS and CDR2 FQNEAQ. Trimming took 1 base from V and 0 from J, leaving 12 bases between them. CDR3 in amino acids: CASSLEKEAMNTEAFF. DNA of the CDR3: TGTGCCAGCAGCTTAGAAAAAGAAGCCATGAACACTGAAGCTTTCTTT.

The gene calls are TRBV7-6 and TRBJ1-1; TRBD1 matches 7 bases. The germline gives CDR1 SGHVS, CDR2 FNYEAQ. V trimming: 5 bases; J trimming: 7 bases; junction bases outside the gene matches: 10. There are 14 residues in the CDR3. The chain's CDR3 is CASSQGTDRYEAFF. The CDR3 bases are TGTGCCAGCAGCCAAGGGACAGACCGTTATGAAGCTTTCTTT.

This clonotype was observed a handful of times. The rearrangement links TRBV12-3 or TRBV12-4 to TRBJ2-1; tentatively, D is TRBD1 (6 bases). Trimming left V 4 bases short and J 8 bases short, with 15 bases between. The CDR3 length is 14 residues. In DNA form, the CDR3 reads TGTGCCAGCAGTTCCGGGACACCGTACGATGAGCAGTTCTTC. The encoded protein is CASSSGTPYDEQFF.

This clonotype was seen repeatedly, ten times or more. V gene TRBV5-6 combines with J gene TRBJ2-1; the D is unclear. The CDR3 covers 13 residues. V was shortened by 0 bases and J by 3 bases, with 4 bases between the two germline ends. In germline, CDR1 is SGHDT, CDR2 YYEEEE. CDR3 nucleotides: TGTGCCAGCAGCTTGGACAACTACAATGAGCAGTTCTTC. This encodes CASSLDNYNEQFF.

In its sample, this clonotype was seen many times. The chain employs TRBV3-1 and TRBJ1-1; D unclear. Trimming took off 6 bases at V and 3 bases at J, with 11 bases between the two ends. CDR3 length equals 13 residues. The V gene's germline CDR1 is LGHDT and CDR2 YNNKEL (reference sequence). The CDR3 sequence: CASRRAGYTEAFF. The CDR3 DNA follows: TGTGCCAGCAGGAGGGCGGGGTACACTGAAGCTTTCTTT. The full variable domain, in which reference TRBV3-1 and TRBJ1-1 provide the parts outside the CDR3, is DTAVSQTPKYLVTQMGNDKSIKCEQNLGHDTMYWYKQDSKKFLKIMFSYNNKELIINETVPNRFSPKSPDKAHLNLHINSLELGDSAVYFCASRRAGYTEAFFGQGTRLTVV.

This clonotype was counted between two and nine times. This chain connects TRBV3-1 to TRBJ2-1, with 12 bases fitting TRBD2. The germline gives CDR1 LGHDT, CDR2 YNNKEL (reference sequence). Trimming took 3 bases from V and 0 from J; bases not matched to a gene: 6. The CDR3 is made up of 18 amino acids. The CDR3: CASSHSSGGALSYNEQFF. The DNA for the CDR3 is TGTGCCAGCAGCCACTCTAGCGGGGGGGCTCTCTCCTACAATGAGCAGTTCTTC.

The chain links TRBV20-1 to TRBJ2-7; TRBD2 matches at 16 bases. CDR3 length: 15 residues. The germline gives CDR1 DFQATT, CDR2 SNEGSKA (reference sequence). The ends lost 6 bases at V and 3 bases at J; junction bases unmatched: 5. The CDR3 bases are TGCAGTGCCGGGACTAGCGGGAGGGCCTACTACGAGCAGTACTTC. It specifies CSAGTSGRAYYEQYF.

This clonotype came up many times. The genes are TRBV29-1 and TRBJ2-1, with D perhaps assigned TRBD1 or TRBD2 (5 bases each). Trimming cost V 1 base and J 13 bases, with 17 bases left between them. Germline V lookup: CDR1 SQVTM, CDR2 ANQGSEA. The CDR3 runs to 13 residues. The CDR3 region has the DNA TGCAGCGTTGAAGTACCCGGGACCCAGAGCCAGTTCTTC. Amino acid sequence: CSVEVPGTQSQFF.

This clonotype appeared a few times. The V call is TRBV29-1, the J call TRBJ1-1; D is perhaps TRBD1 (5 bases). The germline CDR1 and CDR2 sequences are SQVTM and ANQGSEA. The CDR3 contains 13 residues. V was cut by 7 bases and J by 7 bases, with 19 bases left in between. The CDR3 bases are TGCAGCGGCCGCATCACGGGGCTCGGTGAAGCTTTCTTT. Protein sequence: CSGRITGLGEAFF.